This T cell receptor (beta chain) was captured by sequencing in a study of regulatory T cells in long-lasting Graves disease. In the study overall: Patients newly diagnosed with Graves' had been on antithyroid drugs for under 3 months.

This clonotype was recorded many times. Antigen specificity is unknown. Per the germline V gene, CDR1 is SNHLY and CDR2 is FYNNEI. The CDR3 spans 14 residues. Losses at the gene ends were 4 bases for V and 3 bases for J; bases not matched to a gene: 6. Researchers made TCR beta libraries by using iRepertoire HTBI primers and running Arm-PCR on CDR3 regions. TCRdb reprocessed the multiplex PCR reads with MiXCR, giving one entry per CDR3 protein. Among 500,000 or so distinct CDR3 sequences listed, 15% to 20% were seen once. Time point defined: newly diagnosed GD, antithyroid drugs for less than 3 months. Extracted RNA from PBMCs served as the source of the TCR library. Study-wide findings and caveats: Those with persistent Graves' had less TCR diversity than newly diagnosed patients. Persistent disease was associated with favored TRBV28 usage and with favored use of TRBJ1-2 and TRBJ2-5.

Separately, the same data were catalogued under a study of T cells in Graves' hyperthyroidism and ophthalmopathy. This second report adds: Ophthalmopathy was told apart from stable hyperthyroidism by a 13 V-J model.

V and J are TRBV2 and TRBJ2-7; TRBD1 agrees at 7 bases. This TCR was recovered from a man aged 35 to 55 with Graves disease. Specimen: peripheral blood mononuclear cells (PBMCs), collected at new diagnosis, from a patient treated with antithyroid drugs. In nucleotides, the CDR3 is TGTGCCAGCAGTGCCCCGGACAGGTACTACGAGCAGTACTTC. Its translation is CASSAPDRYYEQYF.